These 14 T cell receptor beta chains came from one sample sequenced in a study of beta chain features in type 1 diabetes (dated by TCRdb to between 2017 and 2018). These TCRs' antigens remain unknown. Summary of the overall study and its limitations: In all four CD4+ subsets, TCRB CDR3 length was moderately but significantly shorter in type 1 diabetes patients.

The library was produced with the immunoSEQ multiplex PCR assay. The entire amount of isolated RNA was reverse transcribed using the High Capacity cDNA Reverse Transcription Kit, so the sequenced TCRB transcripts were expressed ones. TCRdb stores this immuneACCESS table with in-frame sequences only. Part of the clones is absent; in the studies checked, under half of the shortfall reflects unresolved V genes, and no reason is known for the rest. Within this sample are about 160,000 clones, with 6.5% to 8.5% of them counted one time only. The top ten clones comprise under 0.55% of the sample. The sample consisted of central memory CD4+ T cells from blood. Receptors were obtained from a man aged 18-30 years with type 1 diabetes.

In this sample, this clone turned up a few times. The chain combines TRBV30 with TRBJ2-7; D unresolved. The V gene lost 3 bases and the J gene lost 3 bases, with 6 bases spanning the gap. Germline CDR1 reads GTSNPN; CDR2 reads SVGIG (reference sequence). The CDR3 runs 11 residues. CDR3 coding DNA: TGTGCCTGGAGCGTTAACTACGAGCAGTACTTC. Protein sequence: CAWSVNYEQYF. The full variable domain, completed using reference TRBV30 and TRBJ2-7, is SQTIHQWPATLVQPVGSPLSLECTVEGTSNPNLYWYRQAAGRGLQLLFYSVGIGQISSEVPQNLSASRPQDRQFILSSKKLLLSDSGFYLCAWSVNYEQYFGPGTRLTVT.

In the case of this clone: This may stem from a read error, because a much larger clone lies one nucleotide away. The chain is built from TRBV7-2 and TRBJ2-3; D remains unclear. Looked up from germline, CDR1 is SGHTA and CDR2 is FQGNSA. Trimming shortened V by 2 bases and J by 4 bases, and 4 bases separated the two germline ends. This CDR3 spans 12 amino acids. For the CDR3, the DNA is TGTGCCAGCAGCTTATCCGCAGATACGCAGTATTTT. Amino acids: CASSLSADTQYF.

This clone has only a few counts. The chain links TRBV9 to TRBJ1-2, with 12 bases aligning to TRBD1. This CDR3 spans 15 amino acids. Per germline, CDR1 SGDLS and CDR2 YYNGEE. Trimming at V came to 3 bases and at J to 6 bases, leaving 6 bases not matched to a gene. For the CDR3, the DNA is TGTGCCAGCAGCGCGGGACAGGGGGCGCCGAATGGCTACACCTTC. This codes for CASSAGQGAPNGYTF. Complete variable domain (other parts from reference TRBV9 and TRBJ1-2): DSGVTQTPKHLITATGQRVTLRCSPRSGDLSVYWYQQSLDQGLQFLIQYYNGEERAKGNILERFSAQQFPDLHSELNLSSLELGDSALYFCASSAGQGAPNGYTFGSGTRLTVV.

This clone showed up just a few times. The chain carries TRBV18 and TRBJ2-5, with 8 bases aligning to TRBD1. The length of the CDR3 is 13 residues. The J segment lost 5 bases and the V segment lost 4 bases, leaving 3 bases of the junction unmatched. Germline-derived CDR1 and CDR2 are KGHSH and LQKENI. CDR3: CASSRTGSETQYF. The CDR3 region has the DNA TGTGCCAGCTCACGGACAGGGTCGGAGACCCAGTACTTC.

J is TRBJ2-7 and V is TRBV6-6; D is undetermined. This CDR3 is built from 14 residues. Trimming took off 2 bases at V and 2 bases at J, with 10 bases between the two ends. Germline V gene data show CDR1 as MNHNY and CDR2 as SVGAGI (reference sequence). As DNA, the CDR3 is TGTGCCAGCAGTTACATGTCAAAGCCCTACGAGCAGTACTTC. Translating it yields CASSYMSKPYEQYF.

V is TRBV5-4 and J is TRBJ2-1, with TRBD2 matching 9 bases. V shed 1 base, J shed 6 bases, and the junction held 2 bases outside the gene matches. The CDR3 has 14 residues. Germline V gives CDR1 SGHNT, CDR2 YYREEE (reference sequence). The CDR3 sequence: CASSLSSGSNEQFF. The CDR3 DNA reads TGTGCCAGCAGCTTGAGTAGCGGGAGCAATGAGCAGTTCTTC.

In its sample, this clone was seen a few times. The J gene is TRBJ2-3, the V gene TRBV5-1; TRBD2 might be the D (5 bases). The V end lost 6 bases, the J end lost 3 bases, and 14 bases lay between the germline ends. Germline V gives CDR1 SGHRS, CDR2 YFSETQ. The CDR3 extends over 14 amino acids. CDR3 DNA sequence: TGCGCCAGCACCCCGGGTTCGGGGACAGATACGCAGTATTTT. Translated: CASTPGSGTDTQYF.

The sample holds a few counts of this clone. The chain uses TRBV9 and TRBJ2-7, with D possibly being TRBD1 (5 bases). V lost 0 bases to trimming and J lost 2 bases, with 9 bases between them. Per the germline V gene, CDR1 is SGDLS and CDR2 is YYNGEE. CDR3 length: 14 residues. CDR3 bases: TGTGCCAGCAGCGTAGATGGGGCCCCCTACGAGCAGTACTTC. It translates to CASSVDGAPYEQYF.

The V call is TRBV4-3, the J call TRBJ2-5, with D tentatively TRBD1 (6 bases). In germline, CDR1 is LGHNA, CDR2 YSLEER. Trimming removed 1 base at V and 5 bases at J, with 11 bases between. This CDR3 has 14 amino acids. The CDR3 bases are TGCGCCAGCAGCCAAGCCGCTACAGGGGAGACCCAGTACTTC. It translates to CASSQAATGETQYF.

This clone was detected ten times or more. The CDR3 DNA follows: TGTGCCAGCAGGGCAATGAGCGGGCAGTACTTC. It codes for CASRAMSGQYF. V usage is TRBV2 and J usage is TRBJ2-7; D perhaps matches TRBD2 (5 bases). The CDR3 extends over 11 amino acids. V was trimmed by 6 bases and J by 9 bases, leaving 12 bases between them. The germline V gene has CDR1 SNHLY and CDR2 FYNNEI.

This chain links TRBV11-2 with TRBJ2-3, with D hard to call. The CDR3 spans 11 residues. V dropped 5 bases and J dropped 2 bases, with 2 bases sitting between them. The V gene's germline CDR1 is SGHAT and CDR2 FQNNGV. The CDR3 protein is CASSHTDTQYF. CDR3 bases: TGTGCCAGCAGCCACACAGATACGCAGTATTTT.

This chain links TRBV7-8 with TRBJ1-1; D call uncertain. The CDR3 runs 12 residues. Germline V lookup: CDR1 SGHVS, CDR2 FQNEAQ. With 1 base removed from V and 10 bases from J, the gap between germline ends came to 10 bases. The DNA of the CDR3 is TGTGCCAGCAGCTTAGAGAGGGTCACAGCTTTCTTT. This encodes CASSLERVTAFF.

This chain joins TRBV6-6 and TRBJ2-2; TRBD2 might be the D (6 bases). The CDR3 runs 15 residues. V shed 2 bases and J shed 3 bases, with 10 bases lying between them. Germline CDR1 reads MNHNY; CDR2 reads SVGAGI (reference sequence). The CDR3 DNA reads as TGTGCCAGCAGTTACGGGGGGAGCGACACCGGGGAGCTGTTTTTT. Amino acids: CASSYGGSDTGELFF.

This sequence joins TRBV5-5 and TRBJ2-7; D is unclear. Germline V gene sequence: CDR1 SGHKS, CDR2 YYEKEE (reference sequence). The CDR3 extends over 15 amino acids. Trimming cost V 2 bases and J 10 bases, with 22 bases left between them. The CDR3 DNA follows: TGTGCCAGCAGCTTAGGAGTGGAAGCCTTTCGCTTTCAGTACTTC. Translated, it gives CASSLGVEAFRFQYF.